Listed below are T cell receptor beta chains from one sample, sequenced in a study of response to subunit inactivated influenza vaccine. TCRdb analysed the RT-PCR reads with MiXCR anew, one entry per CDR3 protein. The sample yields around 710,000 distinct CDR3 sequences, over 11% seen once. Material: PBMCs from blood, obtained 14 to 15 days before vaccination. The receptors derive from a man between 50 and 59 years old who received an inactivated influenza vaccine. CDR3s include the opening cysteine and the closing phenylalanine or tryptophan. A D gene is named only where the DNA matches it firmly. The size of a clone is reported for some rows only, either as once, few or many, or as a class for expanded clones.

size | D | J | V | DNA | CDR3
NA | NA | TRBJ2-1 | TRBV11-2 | TGTGCCAGCAGCTTAGGGTGGGGGGCCCGTGGGTACAATGAGCAGTTCTTC | CASSLGWGARGYNEQFF
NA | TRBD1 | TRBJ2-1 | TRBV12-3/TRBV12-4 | TGTGCCAGCAGTTTAAACAGGGGGAAGTCAAATGAGCAGTTCTTC | CASSLNRGKSNEQFF
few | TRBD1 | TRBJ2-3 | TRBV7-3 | TGTGCCAGCAGCCTGATCGGACAGGGGGTTTCAGATACGCAGTATTTT | CASSLIGQGVSDTQYF
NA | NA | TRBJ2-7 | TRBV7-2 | TGTGCCACGGACCCGGGGGGCGCGAGGGAGCAGTACTTC | CATDPGGAREQYF
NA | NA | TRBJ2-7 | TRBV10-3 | TGTGCCATCAGGGGTCAACAGGGCAGCGAGCAGTACTTC | CAIRGQQGSEQYF
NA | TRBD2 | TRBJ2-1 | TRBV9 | TGTGCCACCAGCGTAGCCCCTAGCGGGCCTTACAATGAGCAGTTCTTC | CATSVAPSGPYNEQFF
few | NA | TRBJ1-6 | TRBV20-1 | TGCAGTGCTAGTGACAGACGGGGGAAGGGTTCACCCCTCCACTTT | CSASDRRGKGSPLHF
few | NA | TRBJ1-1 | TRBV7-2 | TGTGCCAGCAGGCAGTCTCTGAACACTGAAGCTTTCTTT | CASRQSLNTEAFF
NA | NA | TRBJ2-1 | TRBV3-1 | TGTGCCAGCAGCCAAGATGGAGGCTACTCCACTGAGCAGTTCTTC | CASSQDGGYSTEQFF
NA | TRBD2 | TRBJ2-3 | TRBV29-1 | TGCAGCGTCGGGACTAGCGGGGGTGCAGATACGCAGTATTTT | CSVGTSGGADTQYF
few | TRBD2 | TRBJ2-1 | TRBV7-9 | TGTGCCAGCAGCGCGACTAGCGGGGAAAACAATGAGCAGTTCTTC | CASSATSGENNEQFF
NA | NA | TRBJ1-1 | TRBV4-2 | TGTGCCAGCAGCCAAGAGGCCAGGGGTACCGGTGAAGCTTTCTTT | CASSQEARGTGEAFF
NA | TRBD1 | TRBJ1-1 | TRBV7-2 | TGTGCCAGCAGCTCACGACAGGGAGACACTGAAGCTTTCTTT | CASSSRQGDTEAFF
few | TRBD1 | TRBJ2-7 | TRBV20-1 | TGCAGTGGATTAACCGGGACAGGGCCCCACGAGCAGTACTTC | CSGLTGTGPHEQYF
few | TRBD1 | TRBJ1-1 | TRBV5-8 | TGTGCCAGCAGCCTAGGGACAGGGAGGAGAAACACTGAAGCTTTCTTT | CASSLGTGRRNTEAFF
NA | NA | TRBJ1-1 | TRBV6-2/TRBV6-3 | TGTGCCAGCAGTTTCGGACAGCGGGGGCTTGAAGCTTTCTTT | CASSFGQRGLEAFF
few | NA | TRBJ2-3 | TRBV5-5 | TGTGCCAGCAGTTCAGGGGTGGCCACAGATACGCAGTATTTT | CASSSGVATDTQYF
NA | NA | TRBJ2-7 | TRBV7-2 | TGTGCCAGCAGCAACCGGGCCTACTACGAGCAGTACTTC | CASSNRAYYEQYF
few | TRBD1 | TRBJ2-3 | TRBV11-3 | TGTGCCAGCAGCTTACTCCCGACAGGGGGTCGGTCAGATACGCAGTATTTT | CASSLLPTGGRSDTQYF